The next 5 T cell receptor beta chains were all read from a single sample in a study of T cell clonality in common variable immunodeficiency. Study results and caveats: Fewer deletions and N-nucleotide insertions were reportedly seen in common variable immunodeficiency TCR beta sequences.

TCRdb keeps only in-frame clones here, not all; method: immunoSEQ multiplex PCR. This sample comprises some 14,000 clones, none seen once only. For these receptors, no antigen is known. The sequenced sample was peripheral blood mononuclear cells. These receptors were obtained from a human donor with common variable immunodeficiency.

This clone was observed a handful of times. The read gets to within 3 residues of the CDR3 end, and the germline J gene fills in the rest. The genes are TRBV7-9 and TRBJ1-1; D might be TRBD1 (6 bases). The CDR3 has 13 residues. V shed 7 bases and J shed 4 bases, with 13 bases lying between them. Germline loops: CDR1 SEHNR, CDR2 FQNEAQ (reference sequence). CDR3 loop: CASTGRGSTEAFF. CDR3 bases read: TGTGCCAGCACGGGCAGGGGCTCCACTGAA. The full variable domain, its missing parts supplied by reference TRBV7-9 and TRBJ1-1, is DTGVSQNPRHKITKRGQNVTFRCDPISEHNRLYWYRQTLGQGPEFLTYFQNEAQLEKSRLLSDRFSAERPKGSFSTLEIQRTEQGDSAMYLCASTGRGSTEAFFGQGTRLTVV.

This clone has just a few counts. The read comes to an end 3 residues before the CDR3 does, leaving the germline J gene to fill in the end. The chain uses TRBV7-2 and TRBJ2-3; D gene unclear. Germline V gives CDR1 SGHTA, CDR2 FQGNSA. The CDR3 totals 13 residues. V lost 0 bases and J lost 5, with 6 bases in between. The chain's CDR3 is CASSLATVDTQYF. CDR3 bases read: TGTGCCAGCAGCTTAGCTACGGTAGATACG.

This clone was observed a few times. The chain's CDR3 is CASRVRADTEAFF. CDR3 bases read: TGTGCCAGCAGAGTCAGGGCGGACACTGAA. V and J are TRBV2 and TRBJ1-1; D perhaps matches TRBD1 (5 bases). From the germline J gene comes the end of the CDR3, since the read stops 3 residues before it. The CDR3 is 13 residues long. V lost 6 bases to trimming and J lost 3 bases, with 11 bases between them. Germline-derived CDR1 and CDR2 are SNHLY and FYNNEI.

This clone has just a few counts. The read terminates 3 residues ahead of where the CDR3 ends, so the germline J gene completes it. The chain has TRBV5-1 and TRBJ2-7, with 11 positions matching TRBD1. The CDR3 extends over 15 amino acids. V shed 5 bases, J shed 4 bases, and the junction held 8 bases outside the gene matches. CDR1 and CDR2 (germline): SGHRS, YFSETQ. The CDR3 here is CASSGGQGAAYEQYF. CDR3 DNA, as far as it was read: TGCGCCAGCAGTGGCGGACAGGGGGCCGCATACGAG.

As for this clone: The read is 3 residues too short to cover the CDR3 end, so that end is filled in from the germline J gene. V and J are TRBV19 and TRBJ1-1; D is perhaps TRBD1 (5 bases). V lost 6 bases and J lost 2, with 16 bases in between. The germline CDR1 and CDR2 sequences are LNHDA and SQIVND (reference sequence). The CDR3 loop spans 15 amino acids. CDR3 DNA, as far as it was read: TGTGCCAGTAGGTTGGCAGGGAACGCCAACACTGAA. Translated, it gives CASRLAGNANTE. The entire CDR3 sequence reads CASRLAGNANTEAFF.